Sequencing of this T cell receptor (beta chain) was carried out in a study of identical twins. Study findings and constraints: The abundant beta clonotypes from cord blood had fewer insertions, and memory repertoires had none of this. Low generation probability was overrepresented in out-of-frame alpha sequences shared by twins. Monozygotic twin pairs showed more out-of-frame TCR alpha sharing than models estimated.

From the 5' RACE reads, TCRdb called clonotypes with MiXCR, one entry per CDR3 protein. The sample shows hundreds of thousands of distinct CDR3 sequences, 6.5% to 8.5% of them seen only once. Germline V CDR1 and CDR2: DFQATT, SNEGSKA (reference sequence). Losses at the gene ends were 5 bases for V and 7 bases for J; bases not matched to a gene: 17. The CDR3 covers 15 residues. Concerning this clonotype itself: The antigen remains undetermined.

The same data also contributed to another study, on yellow fever vaccine responses in identical twins.

The chain combines TRBV20-1 with TRBJ2-7, with 7 bases fitting TRBD1. The receptor was isolated from a woman aged 18-30 years in good health. Input material: memory (CD45RO+) T cells sorted from blood. CDR3 residues: CSARLGDDDREEQYF. The CDR3 DNA reads TGCAGTGCTCGCCTAGGGGACGACGACAGGGAAGAGCAGTACTTC.